The sequence of this T cell receptor beta chain was determined in a study of CD8 T cells in ankylosing spondylitis. This clonotype was found a few times. V lost 6 bases and J lost 7; bases outside the gene matches: 14. CDR3 length: 16 amino acids. TCRdb recomputed calls from the 5' RACE reads with MiXCR, one row per CDR3 protein. The sample lists about 270,000 distinct CDR3 sequences, about 30% occurring once. This sequence originates from a male donor with ankylosing spondylitis or in good health (not recorded which). The material sequenced was blood, either unsorted or a sorted T cell fraction (not recorded which). The chain has TRBV12-3 or TRBV12-4 and TRBJ2-1; TRBD2 matches at 8 bases. The CDR3 DNA sequence: TGTGCCAGCAGCCCTTCTAGGCGGGGGGCGAGGAATGAGCAGTTCTTC. This sequence encodes CASSPSRRGARNEQFF.